These T cell receptor beta chains were read from a single sample in a study of shared clonotypes between healthy human individuals. Libraries were prepared by immunoSEQ multiplex PCR; TCRdb keeps only in-frame clonotypes and omits some of them. The profile shows approximately 1.4 million clones, around 98% of them singletons. Specimen: naive CD4+ T cells sorted from blood. These receptors were obtained from a man aged 30 to 39 in good health. CDR3s include the opening cysteine and the closing phenylalanine or tryptophan. Each record gives: clone size, V gene, J gene, D gene, CDR3 protein, CDR3 DNA. The D gene is left open where the match is weak. Rows may omit the clone size; those that give it use once, few, many or a size class.

.	TRBV5-1	TRBJ2-1	.	CASSLEWGLAGNEQFF	TGCGCCAGCAGCTTGGAATGGGGGCTAGCTGGTAATGAGCAGTTCTTC
.	TRBV18	TRBJ2-7	.	CASSPTTGGTYEQYF	TGTGCCAGCTCACCAACCACAGGCGGAACCTACGAGCAGTACTTC
.	TRBV5-1	TRBJ1-4	.	CASSLFLKNEKLFF	TGCGCCAGCAGCTTGTTTCTCAAGAATGAAAAACTGTTTTTT
.	TRBV7-2	TRBJ2-7	TRBD2	CASVRLAQPSSYEQYF	TGTGCCAGCGTCCGACTAGCGCAACCCAGCTCCTACGAGCAGTACTTC
.	TRBV5-6	TRBJ1-2	.	CASSEAKSGYTF	TGTGCCAGCAGCGAGGCTAAGTCTGGCTACACCTTC
.	TRBV28	TRBJ2-2	TRBD1	CASRETGDTGELFF	TGTGCCAGCAGGGAGACAGGGGACACCGGGGAGCTGTTTTTT
once	TRBV18	TRBJ2-7	.	CASSPAPAEQYF	TGTGCCAGCTCACCAGCCCCCGCCGAGCAGTACTTC
.	TRBV5-1	TRBJ2-3	TRBD2	CASSFIRNRGFSLSGVSTDTQYF	TGCGCCAGCAGCTTCATCCGAAATCGGGGATTCTCCCTGAGCGGGGTTAGCACAGATACGCAGTATTTT
once	TRBV9	TRBJ2-3	TRBD2	CASSVGPTSGNEDTQYF	TGTGCCAGCAGCGTAGGCCCGACTAGCGGGAATGAAGATACGCAGTATTTT
.	TRBV9	TRBJ2-2	.	CASSVATGALNTGELFF	TGTGCCAGCAGCGTAGCTACGGGCGCCTTGAACACCGGGGAGCTGTTTTTT
.	TRBV7-2	TRBJ1-1	.	CASSLRTGTEAFF	TGTGCCAGCAGCTTAAGGACTGGCACTGAAGCTTTCTTT
.	TRBV28	TRBJ2-3	.	CASSGPGAADTQYF	TGTGCCAGCAGTGGACCGGGGGCGGCAGATACGCAGTATTTT
.	TRBV28	TRBJ2-1	.	CASSSGRRSYNEQFF	TGTGCCAGCAGTTCCGGTCGCAGGAGTTACAATGAGCAGTTCTTC
.	TRBV18	TRBJ1-1	.	CASSPRISGSTEAFF	TGTGCCAGCTCACCACGGATATCAGGGAGCACTGAAGCTTTCTTT
once	TRBV9	TRBJ2-4	.	CASSVDSQNIQYF	TGTGCCAGCAGCGTTGACAGTCAAAACATTCAGTACTTC
.	TRBV18	TRBJ1-4	.	CASSLPGTATNEKLFF	TGTGCCAGCTCCCTCCCTGGGACTGCAACTAATGAAAAACTGTTTTTT
.	TRBV19	TRBJ2-7	TRBD2	CASKREGQGSQYF	TGTGCCAGCAAGCGGGAGGGCCAGGGGTCGCAGTACTTC
once	TRBV27	TRBJ1-2	.	CASTPAPNYGYTF	TGTGCCAGCACCCCAGCTCCCAACTATGGCTACACCTTC
.	TRBV30	TRBJ1-1	.	CAWDRGEARPEAFF	TGTGCCTGGGACCGGGGGGAGGCGCGGCCTGAAGCTTTCTTT
.	TRBV12-5	TRBJ2-1	TRBD2	CASGPLAGVGGEQFF	TGTGCTAGTGGTCCGTTAGCGGGAGTGGGAGGTGAGCAGTTCTTC
.	TRBV7-2	TRBJ1-3	.	CASSLGLPQTGNTIYF	TGTGCCAGCAGCTTAGGGCTCCCCCAGACTGGAAACACCATATATTTT
once	TRBV5-6	TRBJ1-4	.	CASSLSPRPNDELFF	TGTGCCAGCAGCTTGAGCCCCCGACCGAATGATGAACTGTTTTTT
.	TRBV28	TRBJ2-6	.	CASNVGISGANVLTF	TGTGCCAGCAATGTTGGGATCTCTGGGGCCAACGTCCTGACTTTC
.	TRBV7-9	TRBJ2-1	.	CASSFAVAGIYNEQFF	TGTGCCAGCAGCTTCGCCGTTGCGGGGATATACAATGAGCAGTTCTTC
.	TRBV27	TRBJ2-7	.	CASREWKAMGIHEQYF	TGTGCCAGCCGTGAATGGAAAGCGATGGGAATCCACGAGCAGTACTTC
.	TRBV7-3	TRBJ2-7	.	CASSLQGTLPYEQYF	TGTGCCAGCAGCTTACAAGGGACCCTCCCCTACGAGCAGTACTTC
.	TRBV7-2	TRBJ2-2	TRBD2	CASSDVAGGVTGELFF	TGTGCCAGCAGCGACGTAGCGGGAGGAGTAACCGGGGAGCTGTTTTTT
.	TRBV6-1	TRBJ1-5	.	CASSEVRGSQPQHF	TGTGCCAGCAGTGAAGTCAGGGGAAGTCAGCCCCAGCATTTT
once	TRBV4-1	TRBJ2-7	.	CASSQVLGPLGEQYF	TGCGCCAGCAGCCAAGTGCTGGGACCCTTGGGTGAGCAGTACTTC
.	TRBV28	TRBJ1-5	TRBD1	CASSTPGQTPRAQHF	TGTGCCAGCAGTACCCCGGGACAGACCCCAAGGGCCCAGCATTTT
.	TRBV6-6	TRBJ2-7	TRBD1	CASTLNRDRGFGGQYF	TGTGCCAGCACCCTCAACCGGGACAGGGGATTCGGGGGGCAGTACTTC
.	TRBV9	TRBJ2-7	TRBD2	CASSVATGGQYEQYF	TGTGCCAGCAGCGTAGCGACGGGAGGGCAGTACGAGCAGTACTTC
once	TRBV29-1	TRBJ2-7	.	CSVASGALYEQYF	TGCAGCGTTGCTTCAGGGGCCCTCTACGAGCAGTACTTC
once	TRBV9	TRBJ1-4	.	CASSVAGGQGKPDNEKLFF	TGTGCCAGCAGCGTAGCGGGCGGCCAGGGCAAGCCGGATAATGAAAAACTGTTTTTT
once	TRBV4-1	TRBJ2-7	.	CASSQEGAGRQYF	TGCGCCAGCAGCCAAGAAGGTGCAGGGCGGCAGTACTTC
.	TRBV7-8	TRBJ2-7	.	CASSLETGLSSYEQYF	TGTGCCAGCAGCTTAGAAACAGGGTTAAGCTCCTACGAGCAGTACTTC
.	TRBV7-3	TRBJ2-2	.	CASSQGVTGELFF	TGTGCCAGCAGCCAGGGAGTCACCGGGGAGCTGTTTTTT
once	TRBV6-1	TRBJ2-3	TRBD2	CASRTSGRMNTQYF	TGTGCCAGCAGGACTAGCGGGAGGATGAATACGCAGTATTTT
.	TRBV13	TRBJ2-7	TRBD2	CASSHRILSGSSYEQYF	TGTGCCAGCAGCCACAGAATCCTTAGCGGGAGCTCCTACGAGCAGTACTTC
.	TRBV5-1	TRBJ2-3	TRBD2	CASSLAPGGVTSTDTQYF	TGCGCCAGCAGCTTAGCGCCGGGGGGAGTTACTAGCACAGATACGCAGTATTTT
.	TRBV4-3	TRBJ1-2	TRBD1	CASSQGQGAGYTF	TGCGCCAGCAGCCAAGGCCAGGGGGCAGGCTACACCTTC
.	TRBV11-2	TRBJ1-1	.	CASSGLVNTEAFF	TGTGCCAGCTCAGGACTAGTGAACACTGAAGCTTTCTTT
.	TRBV5-1	TRBJ2-5	.	CASSTGTGTWETQYF	TGCGCCAGCAGCACCGGGACGGGTACGTGGGAGACCCAGTACTTC
.	TRBV6-1	TRBJ1-1	TRBD1	CASSTRGLDTEAFF	TGTGCCAGCAGTACCAGGGGGCTGGACACTGAAGCTTTCTTT
.	TRBV28	TRBJ1-5	.	CASSQGGRKRSNQPQHF	TGTGCCAGCAGCCAAGGGGGACGCAAGAGGAGCAATCAGCCCCAGCATTTT
.	TRBV11-2	TRBJ2-3	.	CASSLDLLRVTDTQYF	TGTGCCAGCAGCTTAGATCTATTGAGGGTGACAGATACGCAGTATTTT
.	TRBV18	TRBJ2-2	.	CASSPSGAHTGELFF	TGTGCCAGCTCACCGTCAGGGGCACACACCGGGGAGCTGTTTTTT
.	TRBV28	TRBJ2-1	TRBD2	CASSLGGIAGGPGFF	TGTGCCAGCAGTTTAGGGGGGATAGCGGGAGGGCCCGGGTTCTTC
.	TRBV29-1	TRBJ1-2	TRBD1	CSGGQGANYTF	TGCAGCGGTGGACAGGGGGCCAACTACACCTTC
.	TRBV28	TRBJ1-2	.	CASSLRWKSSGYTF	TGTGCCAGCAGTTTACGGTGGAAAAGTTCTGGCTACACCTTC
.	TRBV5-4	TRBJ2-5	TRBD1	CASSKPGQEPGRQETQYF	TGTGCCAGCAGCAAACCGGGACAGGAGCCGGGTCGGCAAGAGACCCAGTACTTC
.	TRBV29-1	TRBJ1-3	.	CSVTGASGNTIYF	TGCAGCGTTACAGGTGCCTCTGGAAACACCATATATTTT
.	TRBV9	TRBJ2-5	.	CASSVQRGGETQYF	TGTGCCAGCAGCGTTCAAAGGGGTGGAGAGACCCAGTACTTC
.	TRBV25-1	TRBJ2-2	TRBD2	CASSRLAGVRTGELFF	TGTGCCAGCAGCAGGCTAGCGGGAGTTCGGACCGGGGAGCTGTTTTTT
.	TRBV28	TRBJ2-5	.	CASSLRAQETQYF	TGTGCCAGCAGTTTGAGAGCACAAGAGACCCAGTACTTC
.	TRBV28	TRBJ2-7	TRBD1	CASSPGDRVPYEQYF	TGTGCCAGCAGCCCTGGGGACAGGGTACCCTACGAGCAGTACTTC
.	TRBV25-1	TRBJ2-5	.	CASSELGAPETQYF	TGTGCCAGCAGTGAACTGGGGGCCCCGGAGACCCAGTACTTC